These T cell receptor beta chains were read from a single sample in a study of CD4 T cells in relation to SARS-CoV-2 and coronaviruses. The antigens these receptors bind are not known. Profiling relied on immunoSEQ multiplex PCR, and the TCRdb table lists in-frame clones only, not all of them. The profile covers 25,000 to 30,000 clones, with over 60% appearing a single time and roughly a tenth taken by the ten largest. Sequencing used CD4+ T cells from PBMCs, cultured in vitro. The source is a human donor in good health. Each CDR3 is given with its conserved first and last residue. Each record gives: clone size, V gene, D gene, CDR3 length, J gene, CDR3 protein, CDR3 DNA. D genes are given only for firm matches. Size tells how often a clone was seen (once, few, many) or the class of an expanded clone, and some rows leave it out.

.	TRBV6-6	TRBD2	13	TRBJ2-7	CASRGLAGGEQYF	TGTGCCAGCAGGGGACTAGCGGGAGGTGAGCAGTACTTC
.	TRBV14	.	17	TRBJ1-1	CASSQDGGAARNTEAFF	TGTGCCAGCAGCCAAGACGGGGGGGCAGCCAGGAACACTGAAGCTTTCTTT
.	TRBV4-1	TRBD1	15	TRBJ2-5	CASSPGTVRRETQYF	TGCGCCAGCAGCCCCGGGACAGTTAGGAGGGAGACCCAGTACTTC
.	TRBV5-1	.	11	TRBJ2-5	CASRNGETQYF	TGCGCCAGCAGAAACGGGGAGACCCAGTACTTC
.	TRBV9	.	14	TRBJ1-6	CASSPQGVRSPLHF	TGTGCCAGCAGCCCCCAAGGGGTGCGCTCACCCCTCCACTTT
.	TRBV4-1	TRBD2	17	TRBJ2-5	CASSQAPGLAGAETQYF	TGCGCCAGCAGCCAAGCCCCGGGACTAGCGGGAGCAGAGACCCAGTACTTC
few	TRBV7-2	.	13	TRBJ2-2	CASSLWHTGELFF	TGTGCCAGCAGCTTATGGCACACCGGGGAGCTGTTTTTT
.	TRBV1	.	19	TRBJ2-7	CTSSQWGGGLAGGAYEQYF	TGCACCAGCAGCCAATGGGGCGGCGGCCTAGCGGGGGGAGCCTACGAGCAGTACTTC
.	TRBV6-2/TRBV6-3	.	15	TRBJ2-6	CASSYSSQGANVLTF	TGTGCCAGCAGTTACTCCAGCCAGGGGGCCAACGTCCTGACTTTC
.	TRBV3-1/TRBV3-2	TRBD2	17	TRBJ2-2	CASSQDLAGGDTGELFF	TGTGCCAGCAGCCAAGATCTTGCGGGAGGGGACACCGGGGAGCTGTTTTTT
once	TRBV6-5	.	12	TRBJ1-2	CASRGGRRGYTF	TGTGCCAGCCGGGGGGGTCGCCGGGGCTACACCTTC
.	TRBV6-5	TRBD1	15	TRBJ1-2	CASATGGQGVFGYTF	TGTGCCAGCGCTACGGGGGGGCAGGGGGTATTTGGCTACACCTTC
.	TRBV7-2	.	17	TRBJ2-3	CASSLGLGGGATDTQYF	TGTGCCAGCAGCTTAGGGTTAGGGGGGGGAGCGACAGATACGCAGTATTTT
.	TRBV5-4	.	16	TRBJ2-2	CASSSGGAKNTGELFF	TGTGCCAGCAGCTCCGGGGGAGCCAAGAACACCGGGGAGCTGTTTTTT
.	TRBV3-1/TRBV3-2	TRBD1	14	TRBJ1-4	CASSQDRGPEKLFF	TGTGCCAGCAGCCAAGACAGGGGGCCTGAAAAACTGTTTTTT
.	TRBV7-2	TRBD1	15	TRBJ1-1	CASSLARTGGTEAFF	TGTGCCAGCAGCTTAGCGCGGACAGGGGGGACTGAAGCTTTCTTT
.	TRBV6-5	TRBD1	15	TRBJ1-3	CASRTGTAFGNTIYF	TGTGCCAGCAGGACCGGGACAGCGTTCGGAAACACCATATATTTT
.	TRBV7-2	TRBD1	15	TRBJ2-1	CASSLSQGVRNEQFF	TGTGCCAGCAGCTTGAGTCAGGGGGTGCGCAATGAGCAGTTCTTC